The clone carrying this TCR beta chain showed up just a few times. Its target is unknown. This specimen comes from a study of early T cells in non-severe SARS-CoV-2 infection. Looking at the study overall: The input, bulk RNA from unsorted whole blood, was sequenced, and chains were unpaired. Study-level results: Anti-spike CD8 responses were favored by VDJdb matching, which missed private and CD4 specificities.

Germline V gene data show CDR1 as SQVTM and CDR2 as ANQGSEA. This CDR3 has 11 residues. Trimming took 4 bases from V and 9 from J, leaving 10 bases between them. Researchers attached unique molecular identifiers to individual cDNA molecules. TCRdb redid the calling of the 5' RACE reads with MiXCR, one entry per CDR3 protein. Found here are tens of thousands of distinct CDR3 sequences, approximately 15% of them singletons; the top ten hold roughly 6.4%. The TCR originated in an adult who was a healthcare worker with PCR-confirmed SARS-CoV-2 infection or an uninfected control (not recorded which). The material sequenced was whole blood. This rearrangement joins TRBV29-1 to TRBJ2-1; TRBD2 might be the D (5 bases). The CDR3 protein is CSVAGNGEQFF. The CDR3 DNA sequence: TGCAGCGTTGCGGGGAACGGTGAGCAGTTCTTC.